Each of the 7 T cell receptor beta chains below was sequenced from the same sample in a study of regulatory T cells in long-lasting Graves disease. Time point denoted: newly diagnosed GD, antithyroid drugs for less than 3 months. PBMC RNA was the source of the TCR library. The authors built TCR beta libraries using iRepertoire HTBI primers and Arm-PCR of CDR3 regions. TCRdb independently ran MiXCR on the multiplex PCR reads; one entry per CDR3 protein. Counted here are around 400,000 distinct CDR3 sequences, roughly a sixth occurring once; the ten biggest clones make up approximately 22%. Sequencing was performed on peripheral blood mononuclear cells (PBMCs), taken at new diagnosis, from a patient treated with antithyroid drugs. The receptors derive from a female donor with Graves disease.

The chain joins TRBV10-2 to TRBJ1-5, with unresolved D. Between the trimmed V and J ends, which lost 6 bases and 0 bases, there was a span of 12 bases. Looked up from germline, CDR1 is WSHSY and CDR2 is SAAADI. This CDR3 region has 15 residues. CDR3 region: CASSRAGVSNQPQHF. The CDR3 coding sequence is TGCGCCAGCAGCCGGGCCGGGGTTAGCAATCAGCCCCAGCATTTT.

This clonotype occurred many times. The chain combines TRBV12-3 or TRBV12-4 with TRBJ1-5; no clear D. V gave up 1 base and J gave up 3 bases, with 7 bases separating them. CDR3 length equals 14 residues. CDR3 protein: CASSLVGINQPQHF. The CDR3 bases are TGTGCCAGCAGTTTAGTAGGGATCAATCAGCCCCAGCATTTT.

This clonotype was seen many times. V and J are TRBV9 and TRBJ1-2, with D perhaps TRBD1 (5 bases). The V gene's germline CDR1 is SGDLS and CDR2 YYNGEE. The V end was cut by 3 bases, the J end by 4 bases, with 16 bases between. The CDR3 totals 15 residues. The CDR3 DNA reads TGTGCCAGCAGCGCCTATGGGGGGTACGGCTATGGCTACACCTTC. Translation: CASSAYGGYGYGYTF. Complete variable domain (other parts from reference TRBV9 and TRBJ1-2): DSGVTQTPKHLITATGQRVTLRCSPRSGDLSVYWYQQSLDQGLQFLIQYYNGEERAKGNILERFSAQQFPDLHSELNLSSLELGDSALYFCASSAYGGYGYGYTFGSGTRLTVV.

This clonotype was seen only a few times. The chain uses TRBV5-5 and TRBJ1-4; tentative D call: TRBD1 (5 bases). Per germline, CDR1 SGHKS and CDR2 YYEKEE (reference sequence). The CDR3 contains 13 residues. V lost 4 bases and J 8 bases, leaving 12 bases between the germline ends. This CDR3 is CASSPGPGEKLFF. The CDR3 DNA reads as TGTGCCAGCAGCCCGGGACCTGGGGAAAAACTGTTTTTT.

This clonotype was picked up many times. The chain links TRBV7-2 to TRBJ1-1, with no clear D. CDR1 and CDR2 (germline): SGHTA, FQGNSA. This CDR3 is built from 13 residues. The V end was cut by 6 bases, the J end by 0 bases, with 8 bases between. The CDR3 DNA is TGTGCCAGCAGTCAGTATTTGAACACTGAAGCTTTCTTT. This encodes CASSQYLNTEAFF.

The gene calls are TRBV6-2 or TRBV6-3 and TRBJ1-1, with D uncertain. In germline, CDR1 is MNHEY, CDR2 SVGEGT. V was trimmed by 0 bases and J by 10 bases, leaving 9 bases between them. The CDR3 loop spans 12 amino acids. The DNA for the CDR3 is TGTGCCAGCAGTTACTCTCAGGTTGGAGCTTTCTTT. Its protein product is CASSYSQVGAFF.

The V and J genes are TRBV4-1 and TRBJ2-1; D not resolved. This CDR3 comprises 13 residues. Germline assignment: CDR1 MGHRA and CDR2 YSYEKL. Trimming pared 4 bases from V and 9 bases from J, leaving 13 bases between. The CDR3: CASSRGFDSEQFF. The CDR3 region has the DNA TGCGCCAGCAGCCGCGGATTCGATAGTGAGCAGTTCTTC.